This passage covers 21 T cell receptor beta chains from one sample sequenced in a study of T cell responses to AZD1222 COVID-19 vaccine. Sequenced by immunoSEQ multiplex PCR; TCRdb stores in-frame clones only, minus some. The table includes tens of thousands of clones, 84% detected once. The source material was peripheral blood, sampled on day 0 of AZD1222 vaccination. The source is an adult in good health.

The chain joins TRBV20-1 to TRBJ1-1; no clear D. This CDR3 is 17 amino acids long. The germline CDR1 and CDR2 sequences are DFQATT and SNEGSKA (reference sequence). V was pared by 3 bases and J by 1 base, with 21 bases between. As DNA, the CDR3 is TGCAGTGCTAGTCCCTTGGCCCACCCTTCGGGGAACACTGAAGCTTTCTTT. Its protein product is CSASPLAHPSGNTEAFF.

The chain employs TRBV6-1 and TRBJ1-6; D may be TRBD1 (5 bases). CDR3 size: 21 residues. Germline loops: CDR1 MNHNS, CDR2 SASEGT. The ends were cut back, 0 bases at V and 4 bases at J, with 25 bases in the middle. The CDR3 DNA sequence: TGTGCCAGCAGTGAAGCGCTTCTCTGGGGGGGATTCGATTCTTATAATTCACCCCTCCACTTT. Its protein product is CASSEALLWGGFDSYNSPLHF.

This chain connects TRBV4-1 to TRBJ2-3; a weak D match, TRBD1 (6 bases). The germline V gene encodes CDR1 MGHRA and CDR2 YSYEKL. The V end was cut by 4 bases, the J end by 1 base, with 15 bases between. The CDR3 length is 16 residues. The CDR3 spells CASSPQGGKGTDTQYF. The CDR3 nucleotides are TGCGCCAGCAGCCCCCAAGGGGGAAAGGGCACAGATACGCAGTATTTT.

The genes are TRBV18 and TRBJ1-2; perhaps TRBD1 as D (6 bases). Germline V gene sequence: CDR1 KGHSH, CDR2 LQKENI. CDR3 length equals 13 residues. Trimming cost V 3 bases and J 4 bases, with 9 bases left between them. CDR3 DNA: TGTGCCAGCTCACCGGACAGCATCTATGGCTACACCTTC. Translation: CASSPDSIYGYTF.

The chain joins TRBV27 to TRBJ1-5; the match to TRBD1 covers 7 bases. The V gene end was trimmed by 5 bases and the J gene end by 6 bases; junction bases not matched to a gene: 7. This CDR3 has 14 residues. Germline V CDR1 and CDR2: MNHEY, SMNVEV (reference sequence). The CDR3 is CASSPTGMGQPQHF. The CDR3 DNA is TGTGCCAGCAGTCCGACAGGGATGGGTCAGCCCCAGCATTTT.

This clone turned up a few times. This chain uses TRBV20-1 with TRBJ1-2; D is undetermined. This CDR3 is built from 11 residues. V dropped 6 bases and J dropped 7 bases, with 12 bases sitting between them. The germline CDR1 and CDR2 sequences are DFQATT and SNEGSKA (reference sequence). CDR3 sequence: CSAKMRSGYTF. DNA of the CDR3: TGCAGTGCCAAAATGCGAAGTGGCTACACCTTC.

The rearrangement links TRBV6-1 to TRBJ1-2; D call uncertain. Germline CDR1 MNHNS, CDR2 SASEGT. The V gene lost 4 bases and the J gene lost 0 bases, with 18 bases spanning the gap. The CDR3 loop spans 17 amino acids. The CDR3 DNA is TGTGCCAGCAGTGTGATTTCGGGGTGGACTTCTAACTATGGCTACACCTTC. Translated, it gives CASSVISGWTSNYGYTF.

V gene TRBV4-2 combines with J gene TRBJ2-3; D might be TRBD2 (6 bases). V was shortened by 1 base and J by 2 bases, with 13 bases between the two germline ends. The CDR3 loop spans 16 amino acids. Germline values: CDR1 LGHNA, CDR2 YNFKEQ. CDR3 DNA: TGTGCCAGCAGCCAAGCGGAGGGGCGGTACACAGATACGCAGTATTTT. Its translation: CASSQAEGRYTDTQYF.

The rearrangement joins TRBV27 to TRBJ2-3; D call uncertain. The CDR3 sequence is 14 residues long. CDR1 MNHEY and CDR2 SMNVEV come from the germline V gene (reference sequence). V was cut by 6 bases and J by 4 bases, with 14 bases left in between. The CDR3 is CASRLETTSDTQYF. The CDR3 nucleotides read TGTGCCAGCAGACTCGAAACCACCTCAGATACGCAGTATTTT.

The genes are TRBV7-8 and TRBJ2-5; possible D gene TRBD2, 6 bases. Trimming removed 5 bases at V and 3 bases at J, with 10 bases between. CDR1 is SGHVS, CDR2 FQNEAQ, per germline. The CDR3 sequence is 13 residues long. As DNA, the CDR3 is TGTGCCAGCAGCCGATCGGGGGAAGAGACCCAGTACTTC. Protein: CASSRSGEETQYF. Using reference TRBV7-8 and TRBJ2-5 for the parts outside the CDR3, the full variable domain is GAGVSQSPRYKVAKRGQDVALRCDPISGHVSLFWYQQALGQGPEFLTYFQNEAQLDKSGLPSDRFFAERPEGSVSTLKIQRTQQEDSAVYLCASSRSGEETQYFGPGTRLLVL.

V gene TRBV6-5 combines with J gene TRBJ2-1; 11 bases fit TRBD2. V shed 7 bases and J 3 bases; nucleotides not matched to a gene: 5. The CDR3 sequence is 15 residues long. The germline gives CDR1 MNHEY, CDR2 SVGAGI. The CDR3 loop reads CASNLTSGSYNEQFF. The CDR3 DNA follows: TGTGCCAGCAACTTAACTAGCGGGAGCTACAATGAGCAGTTCTTC.

This clone was seen a few times. The rearrangement joins TRBV14 to TRBJ2-2, with D maybe TRBD2 (6 bases). CDR1 and CDR2 from the germline V gene are SGHDN and FVKESK. CDR3 length: 17 residues. Between the trimmed V and J ends, which lost 0 bases and 3 bases, there was a span of 14 bases. CDR3 loop: CASSQEIGGTHTGELFF. The CDR3 region has the DNA TGTGCCAGCAGCCAAGAGATAGGCGGGACCCACACCGGGGAGCTGTTTTTT.

This clone showed up just a few times. The J gene is TRBJ2-1, the V gene TRBV5-6, with 8 bases matching TRBD2. CDR1 is SGHDT, CDR2 YYEEEE, per germline. The CDR3 covers 13 residues. V lost 7 bases to trimming and J lost 3 bases; unmatched junction nucleotides: 3. The CDR3 sequence: CASSGGIYNEQFF. For the CDR3, the DNA is TGTGCCAGCTCGGGAGGGATCTACAATGAGCAGTTCTTC. Using reference TRBV5-6 and TRBJ2-1 for the parts outside the CDR3, the full variable domain is DAGVTQSPTHLIKTRGQQVTLRCSPKSGHDTVSWYQQALGQGPQFIFQYYEEEERQRGNFPDRFSGHQFPNYSSELNVNALLLGDSALYLCASSGGIYNEQFFGPGTRLTVL.

The chain carries TRBV12-3 or TRBV12-4 and TRBJ1-1; the D is unclear. V was cut by 5 bases and J by 6 bases, with 10 bases left in between. The CDR3 sequence is 12 residues long. CDR3 sequence (DNA): TGTGCCAGCAGTCAAGGGAGGCCTGAAGCTTTCTTT. This codes for CASSQGRPEAFF.

The chain uses TRBV19 and TRBJ1-1; D not resolved. The CDR3 runs 13 residues. With 5 bases removed from V and 0 bases from J, the gap between germline ends came to 7 bases. Germline V gives CDR1 LNHDA, CDR2 SQIVND (reference sequence). CDR3 sequence: CASSDQVNTEAFF. CDR3 nucleotide sequence: TGTGCCAGTAGTGATCAGGTGAACACTGAAGCTTTCTTT.

The V gene is TRBV6-5, the J gene TRBJ2-7; tentatively, D is TRBD1 (6 bases). Per the germline V gene, CDR1 is MNHEY and CDR2 is SVGAGI. CDR3 size: 13 residues. V was cut by 7 bases and J by 6 bases, with 16 bases left in between. DNA of the CDR3: TGTGCCAGCAAATTGGGGGCGGACTCCGAGCAGTACTTC. As protein: CASKLGADSEQYF.

CDR3 loop: CASSEASMGSHEQYV. DNA of the CDR3: TGTGCCAGCAGTGAAGCTTCAATGGGGTCCCACGAGCAGTACGTC. The chain couples TRBV2 to TRBJ2-7; D not resolved. Trimming left V 0 bases short and J 5 bases short, with 14 bases between. Germline V gene sequence: CDR1 SNHLY, CDR2 FYNNEI. The CDR3 totals 15 residues.

The J gene is TRBJ2-7, the V gene TRBV7-9; D is unresolved. Germline CDR1 SEHNR, CDR2 FQNEAQ (reference sequence). Trimming removed 5 bases from V and 6 bases from J, with 14 bases in between. The CDR3 consists of 13 residues. The CDR3 region is CASSPTVAFEQYF. CDR3 DNA sequence: TGTGCCAGCAGCCCAACTGTAGCATTCGAGCAGTACTTC.

This clone was picked up one time. V and J are TRBV24-1 and TRBJ1-5; unclear D gene. Germline V CDR1 and CDR2: KGHDR, SFDVKD. Trimming pared 3 bases from V and 5 bases from J, leaving 4 bases between. CDR3 length: 12 amino acids. The CDR3 DNA sequence: TGTGCCACCAGTGATCCGGATCAGCCCCAGCATTTT. It specifies CATSDPDQPQHF.

In its sample, this clone was seen a few times. The V gene is TRBV30, the J gene TRBJ1-2; no definite D call. Germline V CDR1 and CDR2: GTSNPN, SVGIG (reference sequence). V lost 2 bases, J lost 6 bases, and 13 bases lay in between. The CDR3 runs 13 residues. CDR3 coding DNA: TGTGCCTGGAGTACCACTACCTACCATGGCTACACCTTC. It codes for CAWSTTTYHGYTF.

V and J are TRBV7-9 and TRBJ2-1; unclear D gene. The germline V gene has CDR1 SEHNR and CDR2 FQNEAQ (reference sequence). V was clipped by 3 bases and J by 0 bases, with 6 bases between them. The length of the CDR3 is 14 residues. CDR3 nucleotide sequence: TGTGCCAGCAGCTTGTGGAGCTCCTACAATGAGCAGTTCTTC. Amino acid sequence: CASSLWSSYNEQFF.